These T cell receptor beta chains were read from a single sample in a study of T-cell reconstitution after alpha-beta-depleted transplantation in children. TCRdb re-derived calls from the PCR reads in MiXCR, one entry per CDR3 protein. The table has roughly 280,000 distinct CDR3 sequences, under 14% seen once. Sample: peripheral blood, taken 180 days after TCRalphabeta/CD19-depleted stem cell transplant. The receptors come from a male patient between 2 and 15 years old who had a stem cell transplant for chronic granulomatous disease, so the T cells may come from the graft donor. CDR3s leave out the opening cysteine and the closing phenylalanine or tryptophan.

>TRBV6-2/TRBV6-3|TRBJ2-1
ASSYSPGGLAAYNEQF
>TRBV7-2|TRBJ2-7
ASSSRVTGEQY
>TRBV5-1|TRBJ2-1
ASSPTGTPYNEQF
>TRBV5-4|TRBJ1-2
ASSSTDYGYT
>TRBV28|TRBJ2-2
ASSLPLGELF
>TRBV2|TRBJ2-2
ASSEETRNTGELF
>TRBV19|TRBJ2-4
ASSVRRQGPAKNIQY
>TRBV4-3|TRBJ2-7
ASSQEWGNSLRRY
>TRBV18|TRBJ2-7
ASSTGRNYEQY
>TRBV12-3/TRBV12-4|TRBJ2-3
ASSWGPKVKDTQY
>TRBV10-2|TRBJ2-1
ASRTRTSGANEQF
>TRBV12-3/TRBV12-4|TRBJ1-6
ASSAGSSYNSPLH
>TRBV7-6|TRBJ2-2
ASSLRGQGSVTGELF
>TRBV6-2/TRBV6-3|TRBJ2-7
ASSPHRSSGRNSGY
>TRBV12-3/TRBV12-4|TRBJ2-2
ASSFFGTGELF